This TCR beta chain was retrieved from a study of CD8 T cells in Susac syndrome. Sequencing of TCR beta was undertaken in CD8+ and CD4+ T cells derived from blood. The sample holds one count of this clonotype. CDR1 is MGHRA and CDR2 is YSYEKL in the germline V gene. V dropped 6 bases and J dropped 1; count of bases not matched to a gene: 6. The CDR3 has 16 residues. Reverse transcription of roughly 0.5 to 1 ug RNA was performed with random hexamers. Multiplex PCR with immunoSEQ amplified the TCR beta CDR3 across 54 Vbeta and 13 Jbeta. One entry per CDR3 protein, called by TCRdb with MiXCR from the immunoSEQ multiplex PCR reads. The sample lists about 150,000 distinct CDR3 sequences, 95% to 96% occurring once.

Sequenced: CD8+ T cells from PBMCs. This chain connects TRBV4-1 to TRBJ2-1; 10 bases map to TRBD2. The sequence derives from a human donor with multiple sclerosis. The DNA of the CDR3 is TGCGCCAGCAGTCAAACAGCGGGGGGGTCCTACAATGAGCAGTTCTTC. Residues: CASSQTAGGSYNEQFF.